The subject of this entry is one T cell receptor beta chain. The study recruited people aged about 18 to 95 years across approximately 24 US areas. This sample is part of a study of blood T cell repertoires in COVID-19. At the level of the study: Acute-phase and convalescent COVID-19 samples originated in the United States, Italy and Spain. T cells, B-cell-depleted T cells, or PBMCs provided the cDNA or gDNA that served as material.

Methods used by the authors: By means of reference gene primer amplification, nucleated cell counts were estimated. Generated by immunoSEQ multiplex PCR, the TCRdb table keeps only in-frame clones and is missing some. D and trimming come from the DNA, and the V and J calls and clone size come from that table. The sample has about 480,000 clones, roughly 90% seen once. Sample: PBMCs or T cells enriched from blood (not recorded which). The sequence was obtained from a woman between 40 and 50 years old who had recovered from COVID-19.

The CDR3 bases are TGTGCCAGCAGCTCCCAGCCTAGGGGCTACACCTTC. It yields the protein CASSSQPRGYTF. The rearrangement links TRBV7-8 to TRBJ1-2; D is unresolved. The V end was cut by 4 bases, the J end by 8 bases, with 11 bases between. CDR3 length equals 12 residues. CDR1 and CDR2 from the germline V gene are SGHVS and FQNEAQ.